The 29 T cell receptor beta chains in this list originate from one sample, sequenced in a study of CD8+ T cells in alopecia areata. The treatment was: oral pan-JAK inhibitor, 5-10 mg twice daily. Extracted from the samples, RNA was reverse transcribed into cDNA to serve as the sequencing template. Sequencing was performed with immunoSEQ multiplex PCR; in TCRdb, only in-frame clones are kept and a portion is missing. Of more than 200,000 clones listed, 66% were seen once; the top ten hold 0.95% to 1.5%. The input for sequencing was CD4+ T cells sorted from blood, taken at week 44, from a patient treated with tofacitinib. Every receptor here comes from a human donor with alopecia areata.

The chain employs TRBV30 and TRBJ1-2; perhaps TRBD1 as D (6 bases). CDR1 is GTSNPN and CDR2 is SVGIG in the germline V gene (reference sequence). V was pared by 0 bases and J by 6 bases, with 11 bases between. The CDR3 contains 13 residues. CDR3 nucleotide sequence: TGTGCCTGGAGTGTACAGGGAGTGGATGGCTACACCTTC. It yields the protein CAWSVQGVDGYTF.

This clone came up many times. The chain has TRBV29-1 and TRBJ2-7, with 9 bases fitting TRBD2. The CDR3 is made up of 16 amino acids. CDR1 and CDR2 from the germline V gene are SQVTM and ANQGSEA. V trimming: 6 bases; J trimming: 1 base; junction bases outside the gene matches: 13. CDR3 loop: CSVVAAGGPRSYEQYF. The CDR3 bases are TGCAGCGTCGTAGCAGCGGGGGGCCCCCGTTCCTACGAGCAGTACTTC.

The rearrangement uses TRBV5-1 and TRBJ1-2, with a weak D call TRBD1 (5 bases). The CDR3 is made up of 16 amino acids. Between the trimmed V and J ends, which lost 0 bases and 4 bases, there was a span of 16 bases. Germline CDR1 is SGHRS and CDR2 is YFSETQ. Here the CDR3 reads CASSLVWPGTSYGYTF. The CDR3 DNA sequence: TGCGCCAGCAGCTTGGTTTGGCCAGGGACTTCCTATGGCTACACCTTC.

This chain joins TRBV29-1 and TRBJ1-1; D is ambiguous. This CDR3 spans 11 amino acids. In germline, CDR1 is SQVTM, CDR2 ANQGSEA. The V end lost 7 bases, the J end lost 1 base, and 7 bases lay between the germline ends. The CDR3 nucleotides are TGCAGCGGACACAGGAACACTGAAGCTTTCTTT. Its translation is CSGHRNTEAFF.

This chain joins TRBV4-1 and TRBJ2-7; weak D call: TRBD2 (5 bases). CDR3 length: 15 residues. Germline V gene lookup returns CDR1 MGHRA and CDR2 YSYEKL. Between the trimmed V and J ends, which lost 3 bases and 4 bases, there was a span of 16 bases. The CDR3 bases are TGCGCCAGCAGCCACAATGGAGGCCAAGGATACGAGCAGTACTTC. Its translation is CASSHNGGQGYEQYF.

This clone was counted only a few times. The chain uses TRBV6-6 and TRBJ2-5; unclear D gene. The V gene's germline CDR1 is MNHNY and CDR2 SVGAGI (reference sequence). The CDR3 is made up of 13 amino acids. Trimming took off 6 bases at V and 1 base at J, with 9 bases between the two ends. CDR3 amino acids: CASRRGSQETQYF. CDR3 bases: TGTGCCAGCAGGAGAGGCAGCCAAGAGACCCAGTACTTC.

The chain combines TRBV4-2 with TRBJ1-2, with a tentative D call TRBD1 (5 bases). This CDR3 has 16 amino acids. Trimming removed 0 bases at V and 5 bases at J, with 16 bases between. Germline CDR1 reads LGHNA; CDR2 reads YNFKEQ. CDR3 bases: TGTGCCAGCAGCCAAGATTTCTTTGGGGGGGAGTATGGCTACACCTTC. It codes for CASSQDFFGGEYGYTF.

CDR3 DNA: TGTGCCAGCAGGGGCAGTGGCGTAAGCGATGAGCAGTTCTTC. It yields the protein CASRGSGVSDEQFF. The chain joins TRBV7-9 to TRBJ2-1; D remains ambiguous. Germline loops: CDR1 SEHNR, CDR2 FQNEAQ (reference sequence). CDR3 size: 14 residues. The V gene lost 6 bases and the J gene lost 8 bases, with 17 bases spanning the gap. The entire variable domain, with the rest obtained from reference TRBV7-9 and TRBJ2-1, is as follows: DTGVSQNPRHKITKRGQNVTFRCDPISEHNRLYWYRQTLGQGPEFLTYFQNEAQLEKSRLLSDRFSAERPKGSFSTLEIQRTEQGDSAMYLCASRGSGVSDEQFFGPGTRLTVL.

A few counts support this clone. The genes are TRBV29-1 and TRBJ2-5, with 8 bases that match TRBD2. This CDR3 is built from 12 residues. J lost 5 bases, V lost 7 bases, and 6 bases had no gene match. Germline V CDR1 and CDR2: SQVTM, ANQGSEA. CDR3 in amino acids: CSAGLGQETQYF. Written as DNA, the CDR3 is TGCAGCGCGGGACTAGGCCAGGAGACCCAGTACTTC. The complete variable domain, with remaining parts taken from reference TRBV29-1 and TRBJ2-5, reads SAVISQKPSRDICQRGTSLTIQCQVDSQVTMMFWYRQQPGQSLTLIATANQGSEATYESGFVIDKFPISRPNLTFSTLTVSNMSPEDSSIYLCSAGLGQETQYFGPGTRLLVL.

CDR3 sequence reads: CSVTQPQHF. The CDR3 DNA is TGCAGCGTGACTCAGCCCCAGCATTTT. This sequence joins TRBV29-1 and TRBJ1-5; D is undetermined. Trimming cost V 6 bases and J 6 bases, with 3 bases left between them. This CDR3 spans 9 amino acids. Germline V gene lookup returns CDR1 SQVTM and CDR2 ANQGSEA.

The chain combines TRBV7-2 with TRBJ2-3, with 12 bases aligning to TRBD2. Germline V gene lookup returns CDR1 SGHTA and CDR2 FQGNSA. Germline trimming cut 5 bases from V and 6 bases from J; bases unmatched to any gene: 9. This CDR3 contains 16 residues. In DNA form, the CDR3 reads TGTGCCAGCAGCCAGGGACTAGCGGGCCCAGGGGATACGCAGTATTTT. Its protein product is CASSQGLAGPGDTQYF. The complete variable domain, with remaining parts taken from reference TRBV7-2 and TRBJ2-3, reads GAGVSQSPSNKVTEKGKDVELRCDPISGHTALYWYRQSLGQGLEFLIYFQGNSAPDKSGLPSDRFSAERTGGSVSTLTIQRTQQEDSAVYLCASSQGLAGPGDTQYFGPGTRLTVL.

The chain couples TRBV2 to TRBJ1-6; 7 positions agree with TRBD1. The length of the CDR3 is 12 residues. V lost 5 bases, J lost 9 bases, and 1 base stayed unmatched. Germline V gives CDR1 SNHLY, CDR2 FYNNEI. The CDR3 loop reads CASSPGGSPLHF. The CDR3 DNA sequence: TGTGCCAGCAGTCCAGGGGGTTCACCCCTCCACTTT.

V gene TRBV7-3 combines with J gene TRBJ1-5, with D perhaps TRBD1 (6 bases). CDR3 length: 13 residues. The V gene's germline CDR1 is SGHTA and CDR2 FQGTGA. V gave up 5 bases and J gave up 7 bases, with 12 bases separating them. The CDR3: CASSADSDQPQHF. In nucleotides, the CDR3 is TGTGCCAGCAGCGCGGACAGCGACCAGCCCCAGCATTTT.

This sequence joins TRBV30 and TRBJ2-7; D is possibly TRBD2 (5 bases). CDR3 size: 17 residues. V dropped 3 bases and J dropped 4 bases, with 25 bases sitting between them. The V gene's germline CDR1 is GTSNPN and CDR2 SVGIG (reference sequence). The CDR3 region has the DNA TGTGCCTGGAGCGTCTCCGTACTAGGGCCCCCGCATTACGAGCAGTACTTC. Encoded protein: CAWSVSVLGPPHYEQYF.

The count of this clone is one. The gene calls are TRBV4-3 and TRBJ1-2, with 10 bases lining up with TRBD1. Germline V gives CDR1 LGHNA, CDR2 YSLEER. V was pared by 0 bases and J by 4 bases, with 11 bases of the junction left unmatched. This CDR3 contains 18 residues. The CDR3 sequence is CASSQEGTGVGVSYGYTF. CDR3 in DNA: TGCGCCAGCAGCCAAGAGGGGACAGGGGTCGGGGTTAGCTATGGCTACACCTTC.

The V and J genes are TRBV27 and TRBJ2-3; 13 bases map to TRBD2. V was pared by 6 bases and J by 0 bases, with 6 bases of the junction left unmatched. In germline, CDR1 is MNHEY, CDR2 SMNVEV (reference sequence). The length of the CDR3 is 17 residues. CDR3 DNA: TGTGCCAGCAGGAGACTAGCGGGGGGCAGTAGCACAGATACGCAGTATTTT. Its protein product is CASRRLAGGSSTDTQYF.

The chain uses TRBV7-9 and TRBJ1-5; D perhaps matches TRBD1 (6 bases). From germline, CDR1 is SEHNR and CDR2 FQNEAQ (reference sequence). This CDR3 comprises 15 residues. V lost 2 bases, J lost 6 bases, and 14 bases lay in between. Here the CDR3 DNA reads TGTGCCAGCAGCTTAACGACAGGAGTTAGTCAGCCCCAGCATTTT. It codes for CASSLTTGVSQPQHF.

CDR3 in amino acids: CSVAPGRSEKLFF. Written as DNA, the CDR3 is TGCAGCGTTGCCCCCGGCCGTAGTGAAAAACTGTTTTTT. The chain joins TRBV29-1 to TRBJ1-4; D ambiguous. The V gene's germline CDR1 is SQVTM and CDR2 ANQGSEA. The V gene lost 4 bases and the J gene lost 7 bases, with 13 bases spanning the gap. The CDR3 length is 13 residues.

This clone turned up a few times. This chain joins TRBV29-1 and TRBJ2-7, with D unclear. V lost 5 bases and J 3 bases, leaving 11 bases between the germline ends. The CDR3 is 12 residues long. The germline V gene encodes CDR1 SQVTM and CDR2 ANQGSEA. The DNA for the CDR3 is TGCAGCGTTCTGGCAGAGAACTACGAGCAGTACTTC. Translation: CSVLAENYEQYF.

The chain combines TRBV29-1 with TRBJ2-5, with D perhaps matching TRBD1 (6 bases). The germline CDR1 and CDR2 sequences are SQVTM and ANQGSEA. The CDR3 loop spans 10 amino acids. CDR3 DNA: TGCAGTACAGGGTTTGGGACCCAGTACTTC. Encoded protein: CSTGFGTQYF.

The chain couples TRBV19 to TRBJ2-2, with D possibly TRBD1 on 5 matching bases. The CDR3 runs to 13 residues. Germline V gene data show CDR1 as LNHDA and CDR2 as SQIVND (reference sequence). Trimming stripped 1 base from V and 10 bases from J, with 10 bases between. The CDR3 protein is CASSIGTKAELFF. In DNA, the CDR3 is TGTGCCAGTAGTATAGGGACAAAGGCGGAGCTGTTTTTT.

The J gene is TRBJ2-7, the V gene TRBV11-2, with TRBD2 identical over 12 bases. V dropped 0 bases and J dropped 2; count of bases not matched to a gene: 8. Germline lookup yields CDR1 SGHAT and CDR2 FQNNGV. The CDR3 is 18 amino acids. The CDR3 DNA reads TGTGCCAGCAGCTTAGATTCTAGCGGGGGGGCGATCACCTACGAGCAGTACTTC. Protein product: CASSLDSSGGAITYEQYF.

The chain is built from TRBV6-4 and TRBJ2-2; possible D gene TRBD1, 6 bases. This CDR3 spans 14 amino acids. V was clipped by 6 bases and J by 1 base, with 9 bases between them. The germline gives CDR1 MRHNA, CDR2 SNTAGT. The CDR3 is CASSVQGNTGELFF. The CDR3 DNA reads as TGTGCCAGCAGCGTACAGGGGAACACCGGGGAGCTGTTTTTT.

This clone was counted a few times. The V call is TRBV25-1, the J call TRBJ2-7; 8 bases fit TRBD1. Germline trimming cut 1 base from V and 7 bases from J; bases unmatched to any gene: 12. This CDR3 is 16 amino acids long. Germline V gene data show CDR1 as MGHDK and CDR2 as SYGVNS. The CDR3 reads CASSESRVQGAGEQYF. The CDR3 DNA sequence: TGTGCCAGCAGTGAATCAAGGGTTCAGGGGGCTGGTGAGCAGTACTTC.

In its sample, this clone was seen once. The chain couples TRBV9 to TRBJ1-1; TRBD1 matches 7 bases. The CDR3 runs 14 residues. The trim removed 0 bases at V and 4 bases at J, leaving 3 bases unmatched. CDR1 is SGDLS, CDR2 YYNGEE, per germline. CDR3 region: CASSVEAGGTEAFF. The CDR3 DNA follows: TGTGCCAGCAGCGTAGAGGCAGGGGGCACTGAAGCTTTCTTT.

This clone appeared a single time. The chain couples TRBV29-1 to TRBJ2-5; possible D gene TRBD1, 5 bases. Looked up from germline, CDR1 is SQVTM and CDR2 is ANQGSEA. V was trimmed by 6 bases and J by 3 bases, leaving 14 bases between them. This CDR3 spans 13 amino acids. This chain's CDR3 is CSVLGQREETQYF. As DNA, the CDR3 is TGCAGCGTCCTAGGACAAAGAGAAGAGACCCAGTACTTC.

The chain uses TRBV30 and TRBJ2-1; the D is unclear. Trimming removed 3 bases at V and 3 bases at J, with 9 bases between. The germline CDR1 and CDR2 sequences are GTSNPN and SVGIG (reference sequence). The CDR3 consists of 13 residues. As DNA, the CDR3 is TGTGCCTGGAGCCCCGGCCACTACAATGAGCAGTTCTTC. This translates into CAWSPGHYNEQFF.

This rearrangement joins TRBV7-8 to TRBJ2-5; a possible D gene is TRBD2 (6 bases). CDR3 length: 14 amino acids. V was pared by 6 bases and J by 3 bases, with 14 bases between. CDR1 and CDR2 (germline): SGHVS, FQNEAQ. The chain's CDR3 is CASRRGRTEETQYF. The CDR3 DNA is TGTGCCAGCAGGCGGGGCAGGACTGAAGAGACCCAGTACTTC.

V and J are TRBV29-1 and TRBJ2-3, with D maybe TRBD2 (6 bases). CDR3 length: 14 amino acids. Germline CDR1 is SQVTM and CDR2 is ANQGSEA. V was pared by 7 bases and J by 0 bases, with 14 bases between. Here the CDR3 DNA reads TGCAGCGCGGCCTCAGGGACTAGCACAGATACGCAGTATTTT. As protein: CSAASGTSTDTQYF.